This entry lists 17 T cell receptor beta chains sequenced from one sample in a study of T cells after yellow fever vaccination. TCRdb reprocessed the 5' RACE reads with MiXCR, giving one entry per CDR3 protein. Of 95,000 to 150,000 distinct CDR3 sequences detected, almost 9% appear once; the ten largest clones hold 40%. The sequenced sample was CD8+ T cells sorted from PBMCs, obtained on the day of the yellow fever booster vaccination. The receptors derive from a man between 18 and 35 years old who received the YFV17D yellow fever vaccine.

This clonotype occurred a few times. This chain connects TRBV9 to TRBJ2-1; possible D gene TRBD2, 6 bases. V was clipped by 4 bases and J by 9 bases, with 11 bases between them. Per the germline V gene, CDR1 is SGDLS and CDR2 is YYNGEE. The CDR3 length is 12 residues. The CDR3 region is CASSFLGGEQFF. Here the CDR3 DNA reads TGTGCCAGCAGCTTCCTCGGGGGTGAGCAGTTCTTC. Using reference TRBV9 and TRBJ2-1 for the parts outside the CDR3, the full variable domain is DSGVTQTPKHLITATGQRVTLRCSPRSGDLSVYWYQQSLDQGLQFLIQYYNGEERAKGNILERFSAQQFPDLHSELNLSSLELGDSALYFCASSFLGGEQFFGPGTRLTVL.

The chain is built from TRBV28 and TRBJ2-2, with D perhaps TRBD2 (6 bases). Germline values: CDR1 MDHEN, CDR2 SYDVKM. CDR3 length equals 16 residues. V dropped 3 bases and J dropped 0 bases, with 11 bases sitting between them. Here the CDR3 reads CASSFWRGSNTGELFF. The DNA for the CDR3 is TGTGCCAGCAGTTTTTGGCGGGGATCGAACACCGGGGAGCTGTTTTTT. Combining the CDR3 with reference TRBV28 and TRBJ2-2 gives the whole variable domain DVKVTQSSRYLVKRTGEKVFLECVQDMDHENMFWYRQDPGLGLRLIYFSYDVKMKEKGDIPEGYSVSREKKERFSLILESASTNQTSMYLCASSFWRGSNTGELFFGEGSRLTVL.

The rearrangement uses TRBV4-1 and TRBJ2-1; D not resolved. Germline CDR1 MGHRA, CDR2 YSYEKL. V was pared by 4 bases and J by 4 bases, with 8 bases between. CDR3 length equals 13 residues. CDR3 amino acids: CASSPYLYNEQFF. The CDR3 nucleotides are TGCGCCAGCAGCCCCTACCTGTACAATGAGCAGTTCTTC.

This chain joins TRBV12-3 or TRBV12-4 and TRBJ2-5; 13 bases map to TRBD2. V lost 5 bases to trimming and J lost 2 bases; unmatched junction nucleotides: 11. This CDR3 spans 18 amino acids. CDR3 DNA sequence: TGTGCCAGCAGTCCTTCCGGGACTAGCGGGGCCTTTCAAGAGACCCAGTACTTC. It is translated as CASSPSGTSGAFQETQYF.

This clonotype showed up just a few times. V is TRBV4-1 and J is TRBJ1-1; D is perhaps TRBD1 (6 bases). The CDR3 contains 13 residues. Germline loops: CDR1 MGHRA, CDR2 YSYEKL. V lost 5 bases and J lost 10, with 17 bases in between. CDR3 loop: CASSEHQGRGAFF. In DNA form, the CDR3 reads TGCGCCAGCAGCGAACACCAGGGGCGCGGAGCTTTCTTT.

This clonotype was counted at least ten times. The gene calls are TRBV4-3 and TRBJ2-1; TRBD2 matches 10 bases. Germline CDR1 and CDR2: LGHNA and YSLEER. The J segment lost 2 bases and the V segment lost 4 bases, leaving 2 bases of the junction unmatched. The CDR3 length is 15 residues. The CDR3 reads CASSPGTSAYNEQFF. The DNA of the CDR3 is TGCGCCAGCAGCCCAGGGACTAGCGCCTACAATGAGCAGTTCTTC.

The table lists this clonotype with many counts. The chain combines TRBV27 with TRBJ2-1; 7 bases fit TRBD1. Germline V CDR1 and CDR2: MNHEY, SMNVEV (reference sequence). This CDR3 contains 15 residues. J gave up 8 bases and V 3 bases, and 10 bases lay outside the gene matches. The CDR3 is CASSFGDSLFYEQFF. The DNA of the CDR3 is TGTGCCAGCAGTTTCGGGGACAGTCTTTTCTATGAGCAGTTCTTC.

This chain links TRBV19 with TRBJ1-2, with TRBD1 as a possible D gene (6 bases). This CDR3 is 13 amino acids long. Germline V gene sequence: CDR1 LNHDA, CDR2 SQIVND (reference sequence). With 8 bases removed from V and 5 bases from J, the gap between germline ends came to 15 bases. CDR3 in amino acids: CASGQFSGYGYTF. The CDR3 nucleotides read TGTGCCAGTGGACAGTTCAGTGGTTATGGCTACACCTTC.

This clonotype has a handful of counts. The V call is TRBV4-2, the J call TRBJ1-1; perhaps TRBD1 as D (6 bases). Trimming shortened V by 4 bases and J by 2 bases, and 14 bases separated the two germline ends. The germline CDR1 and CDR2 sequences are LGHNA and YNFKEQ. This CDR3 has 15 residues. The CDR3: CASSLGGGDNTEAFF. The CDR3 bases are TGTGCCAGCAGCCTAGGGGGTGGGGATAACACTGAAGCTTTCTTT.

The J gene is TRBJ2-3, the V gene TRBV12-3 or TRBV12-4; D might be TRBD2 (5 bases). CDR3 length: 12 amino acids. Trimming took off 6 bases at V and 8 bases at J, with 12 bases between the two ends. As DNA, the CDR3 is TGTGCCAGCAGCCCGGTTCGGGGTACGCAGTATTTT. Protein sequence: CASSPVRGTQYF.

CDR3 region: CASSHLPDRAETQYF. The CDR3 nucleotides read TGCGCCAGCAGCCACCTCCCCGACAGGGCTGAGACCCAGTACTTC. The gene calls are TRBV4-1 and TRBJ2-5; 7 nucleotides line up with TRBD1. The CDR3 contains 15 residues. CDR1 is MGHRA, CDR2 YSYEKL, per germline. J lost 5 bases, V lost 3 bases, and 9 bases had no gene match.

The chain employs TRBV7-2 and TRBJ1-2; D might be TRBD1 (6 bases). Germline loops: CDR1 SGHTA, CDR2 FQGNSA. The CDR3 has 16 amino acids. V was pared by 5 bases and J by 4 bases, with 20 bases between. CDR3 region: CASSRVGAGRLYGYTF. The CDR3 nucleotides read TGTGCCAGCAGCCGAGTGGGGGCAGGGAGACTCTATGGCTACACCTTC.

Ten or more counts support this clonotype. The rearrangement joins TRBV7-2 to TRBJ1-3; no firm D call. The CDR3 has 12 amino acids. Germline V gives CDR1 SGHTA, CDR2 FQGNSA. V lost 3 bases and J 3 bases, leaving 3 bases between the germline ends. The CDR3 here is CASSFDGNTIYF. The CDR3 region has the DNA TGTGCCAGCAGCTTCGATGGAAACACCATATATTTT.

The table lists this clonotype with a count of one. The chain links TRBV7-6 to TRBJ2-1, with TRBD2 matching 11 bases. The CDR3 has 15 residues. Germline CDR1 is SGHVS and CDR2 is FNYEAQ. The J segment lost 7 bases and the V segment lost 5 bases, leaving 7 bases of the junction unmatched. CDR3 bases: TGTGCCAGCAGCCATAGCGGGGGGGCCCAAAATGAGCAGTTCTTC. This translates into CASSHSGGAQNEQFF.

A few counts support this clonotype. This rearrangement joins TRBV2 to TRBJ2-3; D may correspond to TRBD1 or TRBD2 (5 bases each). The V and J ends lost 3 bases and 1 base respectively, with 11 bases between them. Germline loops: CDR1 SNHLY, CDR2 FYNNEI. CDR3 length: 15 residues. CDR3 in amino acids: CASSDPGRGTDTQYF. CDR3 DNA sequence: TGTGCCAGCAGTGATCCGGGACGGGGCACAGATACGCAGTATTTT. The full variable domain, completed using reference TRBV2 and TRBJ2-3, is EPEVTQTPSHQVTQMGQEVILRCVPISNHLYFYWYRQILGQKVEFLVSFYNNEISEKSEIFDDQFSVERPDGSNFTLKIRSTKLEDSAMYFCASSDPGRGTDTQYFGPGTRLTVL.

This clonotype was seen a handful of times. CDR3 protein: CASSWRQDMNTEAFF. DNA of the CDR3: TGCGCCAGCAGCTGGAGACAGGACATGAACACTGAAGCTTTCTTT. This chain links TRBV5-1 with TRBJ1-1, with D possibly TRBD1 on 6 matching bases. The CDR3 is made up of 15 amino acids. Trimming cost V 3 bases and J 0 bases, with 12 bases left between them. Germline V lookup: CDR1 SGHRS, CDR2 YFSETQ. The full variable domain, rest sourced from reference TRBV5-1 and TRBJ1-1, is KAGVTQTPRYLIKTRGQQVTLSCSPISGHRSVSWYQQTPGQGLQFLFEYFSETQRNKGNFPGRFSGRQFSNSRSEMNVSTLELGDSALYLCASSWRQDMNTEAFFGQGTRLTVV.

CDR3 DNA: TGCGCCAGCAGCCACGGGACAGTCCCTTATAATGAAAAACTGTTTTTT. Translation gives CASSHGTVPYNEKLFF. The chain is built from TRBV5-1 and TRBJ1-4, with TRBD1 matching over 7 bases. The trim removed 4 bases at V and 4 bases at J, leaving 10 bases unmatched. CDR1 is SGHRS and CDR2 is YFSETQ in the germline V gene. CDR3 length equals 16 residues. Using reference TRBV5-1 and TRBJ1-4 for the parts outside the CDR3, the full variable domain is KAGVTQTPRYLIKTRGQQVTLSCSPISGHRSVSWYQQTPGQGLQFLFEYFSETQRNKGNFPGRFSGRQFSNSRSEMNVSTLELGDSALYLCASSHGTVPYNEKLFFGSGTQLSVL.